This entry is about one T cell receptor beta chain. These data come from a study of blood T cell repertoires in COVID-19. The junction had 11 bases not matched to a gene; V was cut back by 3 bases and J by 3 bases. The CDR3 totals 16 residues. Germline V lookup: CDR1 SGHRS, CDR2 YFSETQ. Participants spanned ages about 18 to 90 years and resided in around 25 US areas. Methods used by the authors: Quantification of nucleated cells was approximated via reference gene primer amplification. Profiling relied on immunoSEQ multiplex PCR, and the TCRdb table lists in-frame clones only, not all of them. V, J and clone size were drawn from that table, and D and trimming were deduced from the DNA. The sample records 300,000 to 400,000 clones, 88% being singletons.

Source material: PBMCs or T cells enriched from blood (not recorded which). This clonotype was obtained from a man in his thirties or forties who had recovered from COVID-19. The chain recombines TRBV5-1 with TRBJ2-7; 8 bases align to TRBD1. The DNA for the CDR3 is TGCGCCAGCAGCTACCCCAGGGGGCAGGTCGACTACGAGCAGTACTTC. Translating it yields CASSYPRGQVDYEQYF.